Below are 2 T cell receptor beta chains sequenced from a single sample in a study of T cell repertoires in cytomegalovirus infection. The antigens these receptors bind are not known. In TCRdb, the reads were re-called with MiXCR into one record per CDR3 protein. This sample yields 600,000 to 700,000 distinct CDR3 sequences, of which around 31% are seen a single time; about 20% belongs to the top ten. The source material was cultured PBMCs, sampled from culture after CMV antigen stimulation. Source of these receptors: a human donor in good health (CMV status not recorded). Some clones in this sample may be carry-over from other donors' samples.

In its sample, this clonotype was seen many times. The V and J genes are TRBV7-8 and TRBJ2-2; D is ambiguous. The CDR3 has 14 amino acids. Germline CDR1 is SGHVS and CDR2 is FQNEAQ. The germline V and J ends were trimmed by 3 bases and 0 bases, with 5 bases remaining between them. As DNA, the CDR3 is TGTGCCAGCAGCTTTTCCGCGAACACCGGGGAGCTGTTTTTT. It encodes CASSFSANTGELFF. Using reference TRBV7-8 and TRBJ2-2 for the parts outside the CDR3, the full variable domain is GAGVSQSPRYKVAKRGQDVALRCDPISGHVSLFWYQQALGQGPEFLTYFQNEAQLDKSGLPSDRFFAERPEGSVSTLKIQRTQQEDSAVYLCASSFSANTGELFFGEGSRLTVL.

The chain links TRBV5-3 to TRBJ2-3; 7 nucleotides agree with TRBD1. TRBV5-3 is filed as an ORF, its function uncertain. The CDR3 is 14 residues long. After removal of 8 bases from V and 4 bases from J, the junction contained 10 bases not matched to a gene. The CDR3 here is CASSGATGSDTQYF. For the CDR3, the DNA is TGTGCCAGCAGCGGCGCGACAGGGTCAGATACGCAGTATTTT.